The 26 T cell receptor beta chains listed next were all sequenced from one sample in a study of identical twins. One entry per CDR3 protein, called by TCRdb with MiXCR from the 5' RACE reads. The top ten hold around 8% of the sample, which has about 160,000 distinct CDR3 sequences, under 4.5% seen once. Sequenced: memory T cells sorted from blood. The receptors were gathered from a young man in good health.

This clonotype was observed many times. The chain couples TRBV20-1 to TRBJ1-6; no definite D call. The CDR3 runs 15 residues. The V gene lost 0 bases and the J gene lost 9 bases, with 15 bases spanning the gap. The germline V gene encodes CDR1 DFQATT and CDR2 SNEGSKA (reference sequence). The DNA of the CDR3 is TGCAGTGCTAGAGATTCTGGCAGGAGGGCTTCACCCCTCCACTTT. Residues: CSARDSGRRASPLHF.

This clonotype was seen ten or more times. The V gene is TRBV9, the J gene TRBJ1-1; D is ambiguous. The CDR3 has 14 residues. Trimming removed 0 bases at V and 5 bases at J, with 11 bases between. Germline CDR1 and CDR2: SGDLS and YYNGEE. The CDR3 sequence: CASSVGEGGTEAFF. The DNA for the CDR3 is TGTGCCAGCAGCGTAGGGGAGGGAGGGACTGAAGCTTTCTTT.

This clonotype was recorded many times. The chain couples TRBV4-1 to TRBJ1-2, with D hard to call. The CDR3 sequence is 15 residues long. CDR1 MGHRA and CDR2 YSYEKL come from the germline V gene. With 1 base removed from V and 2 bases from J, the gap between germline ends came to 11 bases. The CDR3 DNA sequence: TGCGCCAGCAGCCAAGGAGTGGCAAAAAACTATGGCTACACCTTC. Translated, it gives CASSQGVAKNYGYTF.

This clonotype was picked up many times. The chain combines TRBV6-5 with TRBJ2-7; 8 bases map to TRBD1. V was pared by 6 bases and J by 3 bases, with 13 bases of the junction left unmatched. Germline V gives CDR1 MNHEY, CDR2 SVGAGI. The CDR3 sequence is 16 residues long. The DNA for the CDR3 is TGTGCCAGCAGCTACGCCGACAGGGGCGGAAGCTACGAGCAGTACGTC. Translating gives CASSYADRGGSYEQYV.

There are many counts of this clonotype. The chain recombines TRBV5-1 with TRBJ2-3; a possible D gene is TRBD2 (7 bases). CDR3 size: 18 residues. The germline CDR1 and CDR2 sequences are SGHRS and YFSETQ. V was shortened by 0 bases and J by 2 bases, with 19 bases between the two germline ends. CDR3 coding DNA: TGCGCCAGCAGCTTGGCGGTGGGGGCGGGAGAGTTCACAGATACGCAGTATTTT. The encoded protein is CASSLAVGAGEFTDTQYF.

This clonotype was seen repeatedly, ten times or more. CDR3 sequence reads: CASRGATNEKLFF. In DNA, the CDR3 is TGTGCCAGTAGAGGGGCAACTAATGAAAAACTGTTTTTT. V and J are TRBV19 and TRBJ1-4; maybe TRBD1 (5 bases). Germline V gives CDR1 LNHDA, CDR2 SQIVND (reference sequence). The CDR3 loop spans 13 amino acids. The V and J ends lost 6 bases and 0 bases respectively, with 5 bases between them.

This clonotype was detected many times. V and J are TRBV7-2 and TRBJ2-1, with 10 bases fitting TRBD2. Germline V gives CDR1 SGHTA, CDR2 FQGNSA. After removal of 1 base from V and 11 bases from J, the junction contained 11 bases not matched to a gene. The CDR3 covers 16 residues. The CDR3 loop is CASSLVSGRALQKQFF. The DNA of the CDR3 is TGTGCCAGCAGCTTAGTGAGCGGGAGGGCTTTGCAAAAGCAGTTCTTC.

This clonotype was counted between two and nine times. The V call is TRBV6-1, the J call TRBJ2-1; 10 bases map to TRBD2. The V segment lost 2 bases and the J segment 9 bases; nucleotides outside the gene matches: 7. The CDR3 totals 15 residues. Germline V gene sequence: CDR1 MNHNS, CDR2 SASEGT. CDR3 coding DNA: TGTGCCAGCAGTGAAAGGGCTAGCGGGAGCGTTGAGCAGTTCTTC. Its protein product is CASSERASGSVEQFF.

The gene calls are TRBV28 and TRBJ2-7; 7 bases fit TRBD1. The V gene's germline CDR1 is MDHEN and CDR2 SYDVKM. The CDR3 covers 14 residues. The ends lost 6 bases at V and 0 bases at J; junction bases unmatched: 5. As DNA, the CDR3 is TGTGCCAGCAGGGTGACAGGGCTCTCCTACGAGCAGTACTTC. Its translation is CASRVTGLSYEQYF.

This clonotype was seen ten or more times. This chain connects TRBV12-3 or TRBV12-4 to TRBJ1-6; D remains ambiguous. Trimming cost V 1 base and J 6 bases, with 7 bases left between them. CDR3 size: 14 residues. The CDR3 sequence is CASSLGPSNSPLHF. The CDR3 DNA sequence: TGTGCCAGCAGTTTAGGACCGAGTAATTCACCCCTCCACTTT.

In its sample, this clonotype was seen many times. The chain couples TRBV20-1 to TRBJ2-3, with 7 bases aligning to TRBD2. J was trimmed by 5 bases and V by 5 bases; bases with no gene match: 16. Germline V gives CDR1 DFQATT, CDR2 SNEGSKA (reference sequence). This CDR3 has 16 amino acids. The CDR3 bases are TGCAGTGCTCCCCGGGGAGGCGGGAGTTTTGGAGATACGCAGTATTTT. This translates into CSAPRGGGSFGDTQYF.

The sample holds many counts of this clonotype. This chain joins TRBV20-1 and TRBJ2-7, with no clear D. The CDR3 extends over 14 amino acids. Germline lookup yields CDR1 DFQATT and CDR2 SNEGSKA (reference sequence). V dropped 3 bases and J dropped 2 bases, with 14 bases sitting between them. CDR3: CSASWRPDTYEQYF. The CDR3 nucleotides are TGCAGTGCTAGTTGGCGGCCCGATACCTACGAGCAGTACTTC.

This clonotype was picked up many times. The chain couples TRBV20-1 to TRBJ2-5; either TRBD1 or TRBD2 may supply D (5 bases each). The germline V gene encodes CDR1 DFQATT and CDR2 SNEGSKA (reference sequence). Trimming stripped 5 bases from V and 2 bases from J, with 12 bases between. The CDR3 is 13 amino acids. The CDR3 loop reads CSAVDWGQETQYF. The DNA for the CDR3 is TGCAGTGCTGTCGATTGGGGGCAAGAGACCCAGTACTTC.

There are many counts of this clonotype. J is TRBJ2-1 and V is TRBV15, with D hard to call. V lost 0 bases to trimming and J lost 4 bases, with 13 bases between them. The CDR3 totals 16 residues. Germline-derived CDR1 and CDR2 are LNHNV and YYDKDF (reference sequence). CDR3 sequence reads: CATSRELGGVYNEQFF. The CDR3, as DNA: TGTGCCACCAGCAGAGAACTCGGTGGGGTATACAATGAGCAGTTCTTC. The full variable domain, rest sourced from reference TRBV15 and TRBJ2-1, is DAMVIQNPRYQVTQFGKPVTLSCSQTLNHNVMYWYQQKSSQAPKLLFHYYDKDFNNEADTPDNFQSRRPNTSFCFLDIRSPGLGDTAMYLCATSRELGGVYNEQFFGPGTRLTVL.

This clonotype came up many times. This chain uses TRBV5-1 with TRBJ1-1, with D unresolved. V gave up 2 bases and J gave up 6 bases, with 8 bases separating them. CDR3 length equals 12 residues. The germline V gene has CDR1 SGHRS and CDR2 YFSETQ. The CDR3: CASSLIGAEAFF. CDR3 in DNA: TGCGCCAGCAGCTTAATTGGCGCTGAAGCTTTCTTT.

This clonotype was recorded many times. This chain links TRBV7-2 with TRBJ1-6; D remains ambiguous. Germline lookup yields CDR1 SGHTA and CDR2 FQGNSA. The CDR3 sequence is 14 residues long. V lost 1 base, J lost 7 bases, and 8 bases lay in between. The CDR3 spells CASSLDIPNSPLHF. As DNA, the CDR3 is TGTGCCAGCAGCTTAGATATTCCCAATTCACCCCTCCACTTT.

Many counts were recorded for this clonotype. The chain links TRBV6-4 to TRBJ1-1, with unresolved D. CDR1 is MRHNA, CDR2 SNTAGT, per germline. Deletions cut 5 bases from V and 0 bases from J, with 25 bases between. The CDR3 has 19 residues. The CDR3 DNA reads TGTGCCAGCAGTCGGCCTAGGAGCGGGGTTGAAAGGATGAACACTGAAGCTTTCTTT. Translated, it gives CASSRPRSGVERMNTEAFF.

In its sample, this clonotype was seen many times. The chain is built from TRBV28 and TRBJ2-1; 8 positions agree with TRBD2. Germline CDR1 is MDHEN and CDR2 is SYDVKM. V lost 6 bases to trimming and J lost 8 bases; unmatched junction nucleotides: 12. This CDR3 is built from 15 residues. CDR3 in DNA: TGTGCCAGCAGATCCCCCTCCAGCGGGAGTGATGAGCAGTTCTTC. Amino acids: CASRSPSSGSDEQFF.

This CDR3 reads CARSPGYEQYF. The CDR3 DNA is TGTGCCAGAAGCCCGGGGTACGAGCAGTACTTC. The V and J genes are TRBV5-3 and TRBJ2-7, with D perhaps matching TRBD2 (5 bases). TRBV5-3 falls under the ORF class, with uncertain function. V was clipped by 4 bases and J by 4 bases, with 6 bases between them. The CDR3 loop spans 11 amino acids.

The genes are TRBV2 and TRBJ2-2, with D perhaps matching TRBD1 (5 bases). The CDR3 is 16 residues long. The germline CDR1 and CDR2 sequences are SNHLY and FYNNEI. Trimming left V 7 bases short and J 2 bases short, with 17 bases between. The CDR3 loop is CASIYQLGQNTGELFF. The CDR3 coding sequence is TGTGCCAGCATCTACCAGTTAGGACAAAACACCGGGGAGCTGTTTTTT.

This clonotype was observed at least ten times. V usage is TRBV5-5 and J usage is TRBJ2-1; D is undetermined. Germline CDR1 and CDR2: SGHKS and YYEKEE (reference sequence). Trimming stripped 0 bases from V and 13 bases from J, with 11 bases between. The CDR3 consists of 12 residues. The CDR3 DNA is TGTGCCAGCAGCTTGGGCGACCCGCGACAGTTCTTC. Its protein product is CASSLGDPRQFF.

This clonotype was counted many times. The genes are TRBV4-2 and TRBJ2-2, with 9 bases matching TRBD1. This CDR3 has 16 residues. The V gene's germline CDR1 is LGHNA and CDR2 YNFKEQ. J gave up 6 bases and V 0 bases, and 5 bases lay outside the gene matches. The DNA for the CDR3 is TGTGCCAGCAGCCAAGACCACAGGGGGCTCTCCGGGGAGCTGTTTTTT. Translated, it gives CASSQDHRGLSGELFF.

This clonotype was observed at least ten times. As DNA, the CDR3 is TGTGCCAGCAGCGAGCCGACGAAAGGAAACATTCAGTACTTC. Translated, it gives CASSEPTKGNIQYF. The chain links TRBV5-4 to TRBJ2-4; no clear D. This CDR3 is built from 14 residues. CDR1 and CDR2 from the germline V gene are SGHNT and YYREEE (reference sequence). V lost 4 bases, J lost 6 bases, and 14 bases lay in between.

This clonotype occurred many times. The chain has TRBV28 and TRBJ2-5; 7 bases line up with TRBD2. This CDR3 has 14 residues. J was trimmed by 4 bases and V by 5 bases; bases with no gene match: 7. CDR1 and CDR2 (germline): MDHEN, SYDVKM. The CDR3 nucleotides are TGTGCCAGCAGTAGAGCGGGGCCTTCAGAGACCCAGTACTTC. It translates to CASSRAGPSETQYF.

The table lists this clonotype with many counts. The chain carries TRBV19 and TRBJ1-2; the D gene is possibly TRBD1 (6 bases). Between the trimmed V and J ends, which lost 6 bases and 0 bases, there was a span of 11 bases. Germline V CDR1 and CDR2: LNHDA, SQIVND (reference sequence). The CDR3 covers 14 residues. The CDR3 DNA follows: TGTGCCAGTAGCCGGACAGCAGCTAACTATGGCTACACCTTC. Protein: CASSRTAANYGYTF.

This clonotype was observed many times. The chain uses TRBV10-3 and TRBJ1-1, with D possibly TRBD1 on 6 matching bases. Trimming took off 11 bases at V and 3 bases at J, with 16 bases between the two ends. In germline, CDR1 is ENHRY, CDR2 SYGVKD. This CDR3 contains 13 residues. The CDR3 DNA reads as TGTGCCGCGACAGGTCGGGCCGACACTGAAGCTTTCTTT. This codes for CAATGRADTEAFF.